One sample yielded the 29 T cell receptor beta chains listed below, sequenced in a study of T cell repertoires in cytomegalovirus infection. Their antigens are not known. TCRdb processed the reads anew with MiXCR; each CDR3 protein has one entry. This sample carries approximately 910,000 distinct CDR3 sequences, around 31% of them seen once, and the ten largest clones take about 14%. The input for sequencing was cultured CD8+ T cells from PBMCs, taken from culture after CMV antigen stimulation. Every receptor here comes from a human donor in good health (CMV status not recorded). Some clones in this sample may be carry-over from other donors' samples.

The CDR3 nucleotides read TGCAGTGCTAGAGGGGACGCAACTAATGAAAAACTGTTTTTT. Amino acid sequence: CSARGDATNEKLFF. The V gene is TRBV20-1, the J gene TRBJ1-4, with D perhaps matching TRBD1 (5 bases). The germline CDR1 and CDR2 sequences are DFQATT and SNEGSKA (reference sequence). The length of the CDR3 is 14 residues. V was pared by 1 base and J by 0 bases, with 6 bases between.

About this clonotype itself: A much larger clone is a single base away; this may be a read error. The CDR3 is CASSIATGELFF. DNA of the CDR3: TGTGCCAGTAGTATAGCCACCGGGGAGCTGTTTTTT. V gene TRBV19 combines with J gene TRBJ2-2, with no clear D. V lost 1 base, J lost 4 bases, and 1 base lay in between. CDR1 is LNHDA, CDR2 SQIVND, per germline (reference sequence). There are 12 residues in the CDR3.

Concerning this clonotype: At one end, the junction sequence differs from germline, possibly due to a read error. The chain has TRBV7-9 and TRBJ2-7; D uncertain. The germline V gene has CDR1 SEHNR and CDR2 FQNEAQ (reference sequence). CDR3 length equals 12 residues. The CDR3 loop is CASILVEYEQYF. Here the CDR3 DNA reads TGTGCCAGCATCTTAGTAGAATACGAGCAGTACTTC.

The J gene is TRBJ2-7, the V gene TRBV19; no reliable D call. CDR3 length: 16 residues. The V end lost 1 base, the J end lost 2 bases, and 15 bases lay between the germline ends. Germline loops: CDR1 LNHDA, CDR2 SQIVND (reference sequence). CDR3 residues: CASSIVYPPGPYEQYF. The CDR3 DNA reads TGTGCCAGTAGTATAGTATACCCGCCGGGCCCCTACGAGCAGTACTTC.

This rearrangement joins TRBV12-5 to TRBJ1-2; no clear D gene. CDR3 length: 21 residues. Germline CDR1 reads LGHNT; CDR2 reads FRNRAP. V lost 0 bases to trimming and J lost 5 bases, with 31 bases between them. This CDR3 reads CASGLVSPKWAVHIRPYGYTF. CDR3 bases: TGTGCTAGTGGTTTGGTATCACCCAAGTGGGCAGTCCATATCAGGCCTTATGGCTACACCTTC. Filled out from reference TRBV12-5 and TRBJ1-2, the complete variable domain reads DARVTQTPRHKVTEMGQEVTMRCQPILGHNTVFWYRQTMMQGLELLAYFRNRAPLDDSGMPKDRFSAEMPDATLATLKIQPSEPRDSAVYFCASGLVSPKWAVHIRPYGYTFGSGTRLTVV.

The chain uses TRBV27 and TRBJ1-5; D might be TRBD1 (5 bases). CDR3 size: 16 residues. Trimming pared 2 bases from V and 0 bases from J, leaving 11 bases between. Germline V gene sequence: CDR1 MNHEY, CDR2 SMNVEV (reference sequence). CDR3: CASSLAGPNSNQPQHF. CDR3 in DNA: TGTGCCAGCAGTTTAGCGGGGCCCAATAGCAATCAGCCCCAGCATTTT.

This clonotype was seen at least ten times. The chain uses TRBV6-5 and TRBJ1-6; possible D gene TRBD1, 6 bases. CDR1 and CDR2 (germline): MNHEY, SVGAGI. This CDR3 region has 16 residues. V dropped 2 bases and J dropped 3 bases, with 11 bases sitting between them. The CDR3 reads CASSYEGGIYNSPLHF. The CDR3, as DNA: TGTGCCAGCAGTTACGAGGGGGGCATCTATAATTCACCCCTCCACTTT.

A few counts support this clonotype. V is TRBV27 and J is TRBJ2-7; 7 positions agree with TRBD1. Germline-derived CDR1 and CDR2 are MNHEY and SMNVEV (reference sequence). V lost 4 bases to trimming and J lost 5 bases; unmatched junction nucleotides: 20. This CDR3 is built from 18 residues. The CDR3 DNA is TGTGCCAGCAGTTGGAACTTAAAGCAGGGGGAAATTCAGAACGAGCAGTACTTC. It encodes CASSWNLKQGEIQNEQYF.

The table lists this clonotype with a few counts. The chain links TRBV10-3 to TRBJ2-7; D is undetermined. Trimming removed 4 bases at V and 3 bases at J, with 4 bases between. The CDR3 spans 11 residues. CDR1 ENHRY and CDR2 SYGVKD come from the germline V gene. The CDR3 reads CAISGGYEQYV. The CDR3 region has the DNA TGTGCCATCAGTGGAGGCTACGAGCAGTACGTC.

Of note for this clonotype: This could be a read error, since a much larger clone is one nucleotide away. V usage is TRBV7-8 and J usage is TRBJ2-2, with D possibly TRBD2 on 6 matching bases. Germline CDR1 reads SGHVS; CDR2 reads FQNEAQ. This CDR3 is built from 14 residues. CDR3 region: CASGLEAGTGELFF. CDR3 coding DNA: TGTGCCAGCGGCTTAGAGGCGGGGACCGGGGAGCTGTTTTTT.

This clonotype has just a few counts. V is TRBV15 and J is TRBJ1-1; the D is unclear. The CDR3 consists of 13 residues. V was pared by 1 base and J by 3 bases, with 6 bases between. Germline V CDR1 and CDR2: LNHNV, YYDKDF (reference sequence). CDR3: CATSRGSYTEAFF. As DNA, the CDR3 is TGTGCCACCAGCAGAGGTAGTTACACTGAAGCTTTCTTT.

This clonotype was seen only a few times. CDR3 region: CASGLWLNGYTF. In DNA, the CDR3 is TGTGCTAGTGGTTTGTGGCTCAACGGCTACACCTTC. This chain uses TRBV12-5 with TRBJ1-2; no clear D. The CDR3 sequence is 12 residues long. Germline CDR1 is LGHNT and CDR2 is FRNRAP. V lost 2 bases and J 8 bases, leaving 9 bases between the germline ends. Looking up the rest from reference TRBV12-5 and TRBJ1-2 gives the full variable domain: DARVTQTPRHKVTEMGQEVTMRCQPILGHNTVFWYRQTMMQGLELLAYFRNRAPLDDSGMPKDRFSAEMPDATLATLKIQPSEPRDSAVYFCASGLWLNGYTFGSGTRLTVV.

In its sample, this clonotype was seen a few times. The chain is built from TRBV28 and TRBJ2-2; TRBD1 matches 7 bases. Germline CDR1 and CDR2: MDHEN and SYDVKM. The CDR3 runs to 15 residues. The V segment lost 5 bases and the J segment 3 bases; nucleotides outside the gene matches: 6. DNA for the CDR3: TGTGCCAGCAGTCTACCGGGACAGTACACCGGGGAGCTGTTTTTT. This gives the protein CASSLPGQYTGELFF. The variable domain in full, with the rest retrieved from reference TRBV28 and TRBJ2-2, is DVKVTQSSRYLVKRTGEKVFLECVQDMDHENMFWYRQDPGLGLRLIYFSYDVKMKEKGDIPEGYSVSREKKERFSLILESASTNQTSMYLCASSLPGQYTGELFFGEGSRLTVL.

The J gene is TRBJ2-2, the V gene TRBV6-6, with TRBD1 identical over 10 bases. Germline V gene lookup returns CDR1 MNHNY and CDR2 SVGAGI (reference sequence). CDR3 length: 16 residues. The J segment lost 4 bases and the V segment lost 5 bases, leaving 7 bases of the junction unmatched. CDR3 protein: CASSTPGQGPTGELFF. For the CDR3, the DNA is TGTGCCAGCAGTACCCCGGGACAGGGGCCCACCGGGGAGCTGTTTTTT.

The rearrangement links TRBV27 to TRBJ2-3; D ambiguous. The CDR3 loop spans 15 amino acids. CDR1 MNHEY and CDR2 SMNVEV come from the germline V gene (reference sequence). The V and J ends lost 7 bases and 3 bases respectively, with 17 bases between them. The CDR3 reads CASNSNPGPTDTQYF. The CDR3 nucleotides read TGTGCCAGCAACTCCAATCCCGGACCGACAGATACGCAGTATTTT.

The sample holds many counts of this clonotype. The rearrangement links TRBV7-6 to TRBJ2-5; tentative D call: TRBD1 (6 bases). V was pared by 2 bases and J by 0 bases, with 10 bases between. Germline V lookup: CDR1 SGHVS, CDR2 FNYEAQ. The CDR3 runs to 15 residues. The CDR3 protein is CASSLPDRYQETQYF. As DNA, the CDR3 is TGTGCCAGCAGCTTACCCGACAGGTACCAAGAGACCCAGTACTTC.

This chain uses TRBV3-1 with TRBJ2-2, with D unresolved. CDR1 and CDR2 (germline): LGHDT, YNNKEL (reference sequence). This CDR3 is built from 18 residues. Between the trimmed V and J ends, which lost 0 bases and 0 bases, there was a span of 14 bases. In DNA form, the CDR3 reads TGTGCCAGCAGCCAAGATCAATCCAGGTTACCGAACACCGGGGAGCTGTTTTTT. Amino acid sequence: CASSQDQSRLPNTGELFF.

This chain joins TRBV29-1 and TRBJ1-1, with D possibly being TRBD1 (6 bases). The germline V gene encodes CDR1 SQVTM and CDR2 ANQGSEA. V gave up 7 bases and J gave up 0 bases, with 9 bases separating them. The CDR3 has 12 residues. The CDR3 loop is CSGGGMNTEAFF. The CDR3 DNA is TGCAGCGGGGGGGGCATGAACACTGAAGCTTTCTTT.

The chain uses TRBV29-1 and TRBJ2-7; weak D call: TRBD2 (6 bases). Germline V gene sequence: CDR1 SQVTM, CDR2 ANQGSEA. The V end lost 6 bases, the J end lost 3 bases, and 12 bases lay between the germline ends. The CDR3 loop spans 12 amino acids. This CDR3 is CSVAGPNYEQYF. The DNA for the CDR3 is TGCAGCGTGGCGGGACCGAACTACGAGCAGTACTTC.

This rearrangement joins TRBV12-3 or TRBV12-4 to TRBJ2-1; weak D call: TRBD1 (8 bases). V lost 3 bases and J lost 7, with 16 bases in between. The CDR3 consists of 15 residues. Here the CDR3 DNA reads TGTGCCAGCAGTTTTATTGGACAGGGAGGGAATGAGCAGTTCTTC. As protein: CASSFIGQGGNEQFF.

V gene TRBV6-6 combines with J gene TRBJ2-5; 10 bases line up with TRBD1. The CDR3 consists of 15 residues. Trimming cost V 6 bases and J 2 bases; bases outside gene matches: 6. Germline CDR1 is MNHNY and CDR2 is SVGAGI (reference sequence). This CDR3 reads CASRAGTGEQETQYF. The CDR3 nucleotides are TGTGCCAGCAGAGCCGGGACAGGGGAGCAAGAGACCCAGTACTTC.

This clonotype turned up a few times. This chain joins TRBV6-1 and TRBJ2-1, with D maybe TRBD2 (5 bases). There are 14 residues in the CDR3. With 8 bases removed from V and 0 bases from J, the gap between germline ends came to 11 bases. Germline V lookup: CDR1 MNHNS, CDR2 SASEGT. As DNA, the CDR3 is TGTGCCAGCGAAGCGGTTAGCTCCTACAATGAGCAGTTCTTC. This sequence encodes CASEAVSSYNEQFF.

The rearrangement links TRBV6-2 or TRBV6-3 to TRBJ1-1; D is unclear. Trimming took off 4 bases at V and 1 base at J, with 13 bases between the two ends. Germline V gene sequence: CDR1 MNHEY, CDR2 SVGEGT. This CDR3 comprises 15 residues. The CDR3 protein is CASSFPFVENTEAFF. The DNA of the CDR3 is TGTGCCAGCAGTTTCCCTTTTGTGGAGAACACTGAAGCTTTCTTT.

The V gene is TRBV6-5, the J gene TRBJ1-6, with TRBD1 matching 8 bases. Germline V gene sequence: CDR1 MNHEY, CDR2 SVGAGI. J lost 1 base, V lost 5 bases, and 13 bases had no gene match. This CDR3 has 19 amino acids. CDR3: CASSTSRTGTISYNSPLHF. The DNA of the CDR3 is TGTGCCAGCAGTACCTCTCGGACAGGGACAATATCCTATAATTCACCCCTCCACTTT.

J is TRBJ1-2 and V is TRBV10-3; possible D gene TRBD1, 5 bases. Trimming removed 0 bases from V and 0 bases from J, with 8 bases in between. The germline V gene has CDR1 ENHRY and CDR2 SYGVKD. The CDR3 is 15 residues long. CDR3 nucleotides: TGTGCCATCAGTGAGTCAGCGGGGGCTAACTATGGCTACACCTTC. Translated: CAISESAGANYGYTF.

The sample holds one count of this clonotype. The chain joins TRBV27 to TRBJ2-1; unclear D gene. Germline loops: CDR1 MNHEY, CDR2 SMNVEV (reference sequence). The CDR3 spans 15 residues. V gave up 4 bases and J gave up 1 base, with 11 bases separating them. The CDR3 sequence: CASSWSKGSYNEQFF. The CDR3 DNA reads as TGTGCCAGCAGTTGGAGTAAGGGTTCCTACAATGAGCAGTTCTTC.

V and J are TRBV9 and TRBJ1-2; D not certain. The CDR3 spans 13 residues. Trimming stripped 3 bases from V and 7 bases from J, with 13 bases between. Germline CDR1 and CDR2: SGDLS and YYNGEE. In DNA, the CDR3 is TGTGCCAGCAGCGCGTTACGGACGGTTGGCTACACCTTC. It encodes CASSALRTVGYTF. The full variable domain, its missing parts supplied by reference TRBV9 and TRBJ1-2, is DSGVTQTPKHLITATGQRVTLRCSPRSGDLSVYWYQQSLDQGLQFLIQYYNGEERAKGNILERFSAQQFPDLHSELNLSSLELGDSALYFCASSALRTVGYTFGSGTRLTVV.

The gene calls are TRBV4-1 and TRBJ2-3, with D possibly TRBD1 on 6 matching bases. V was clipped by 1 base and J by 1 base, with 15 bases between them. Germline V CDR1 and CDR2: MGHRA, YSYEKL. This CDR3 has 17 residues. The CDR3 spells CASSQGGLGLGTDTQYF. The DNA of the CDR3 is TGCGCCAGCAGCCAAGGGGGGCTTGGTTTGGGCACAGATACGCAGTATTTT.

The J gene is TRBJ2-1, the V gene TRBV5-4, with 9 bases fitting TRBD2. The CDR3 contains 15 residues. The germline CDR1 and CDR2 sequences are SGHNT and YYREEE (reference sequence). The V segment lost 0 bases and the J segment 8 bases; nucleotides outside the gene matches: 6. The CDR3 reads CASSLEAGGKDEQFF. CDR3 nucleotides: TGTGCCAGCAGCTTGGAAGCGGGGGGCAAAGATGAGCAGTTCTTC.